The 8 T cell receptor beta chains below come from one sample, sequenced in a study of blood T cell repertoires in COVID-19 (TCRdb year 2020). Libraries were built with the immunoSEQ multiplex PCR assay. TCRdb holds this immuneACCESS table with in-frame rearrangements only. Some clones are missing; in checked studies, unresolved V genes explain under half, and the rest has no known cause. In this sample the table shows some 290,000 clones, 86% of which occur a single time. The ten largest account for 3.6% of the sample. Sequenced: peripheral blood. These TCRs come from a man aged 18 to 29 with active or convalescent COVID-19.

This clone was observed a single time. The V and J genes are TRBV7-2 and TRBJ1-1; D call uncertain. Per germline, CDR1 SGHTA and CDR2 FQGNSA. V lost 5 bases and J 2 bases, leaving 6 bases between the germline ends. This CDR3 is built from 12 residues. The CDR3 sequence is CASSHTNTEAFF. CDR3 coding DNA: TGTGCCAGCAGCCACACCAACACTGAAGCTTTCTTT.

The CDR3 region is CASSFPTTGGFSYEQYF. CDR3 DNA: TGTGCCAGCAGCTTTCCAACTACAGGGGGGTTCTCCTACGAGCAGTACTTC. J is TRBJ2-7 and V is TRBV7-2, with 8 bases lining up with TRBD1. V dropped 3 bases and J dropped 0; count of bases not matched to a gene: 10. This CDR3 region has 17 residues. The germline V gene has CDR1 SGHTA and CDR2 FQGNSA.

The chain couples TRBV28 to TRBJ2-3; unclear D gene. Germline assignment: CDR1 MDHEN and CDR2 SYDVKM. CDR3 length: 11 amino acids. V was shortened by 2 bases and J by 6 bases, with 3 bases between the two germline ends. DNA for the CDR3: TGTGCCAGCAGTTTACATGATACGCAGTATTTT. Encoded protein: CASSLHDTQYF. The full variable domain, with the rest looked up from reference TRBV28 and TRBJ2-3, is DVKVTQSSRYLVKRTGEKVFLECVQDMDHENMFWYRQDPGLGLRLIYFSYDVKMKEKGDIPEGYSVSREKKERFSLILESASTNQTSMYLCASSLHDTQYFGPGTRLTVL.

The gene calls are TRBV7-9 and TRBJ2-1, with TRBD2 identical over 14 bases. CDR3 length: 18 residues. Unmatched junction bases numbered 7, after V lost 5 bases and J lost 1 base. Germline V lookup: CDR1 SEHNR, CDR2 FQNEAQ (reference sequence). CDR3 protein: CASSPTSGRASSYNEQFF. The DNA of the CDR3 is TGTGCCAGCAGCCCGACTAGCGGGAGGGCCAGTTCCTACAATGAGCAGTTCTTC.

The chain has TRBV5-1 and TRBJ1-1, with D maybe TRBD1 (6 bases). The CDR3 is 15 amino acids. The germline gives CDR1 SGHRS, CDR2 YFSETQ. V was clipped by 2 bases and J by 0 bases, with 11 bases between them. As DNA, the CDR3 is TGCGCCAGCAGCTTCACAGGGCCCTTGAACACTGAAGCTTTCTTT. As protein: CASSFTGPLNTEAFF.

V usage is TRBV9 and J usage is TRBJ2-1, with 8 bases identical to TRBD2. Germline lookup yields CDR1 SGDLS and CDR2 YYNGEE. V lost 2 bases to trimming and J lost 0 bases; unmatched junction nucleotides: 4. The CDR3 consists of 16 residues. The CDR3 coding sequence is TGTGCCAGCAGCGTCGGTAGCGGGACCTCCTACAATGAGCAGTTCTTC. Its translation is CASSVGSGTSYNEQFF.

This rearrangement joins TRBV18 to TRBJ1-2; tentatively, D is TRBD1 (5 bases). The CDR3 consists of 13 residues. Germline-derived CDR1 and CDR2 are KGHSH and LQKENI. V was pared by 3 bases and J by 8 bases, with 13 bases between. CDR3 residues: CASSPSGARGYTF. CDR3 DNA: TGTGCCAGCTCACCGAGTGGGGCGCGAGGCTACACCTTC.

This chain uses TRBV5-1 with TRBJ2-1; the D gene is possibly TRBD1 (6 bases). CDR1 is SGHRS and CDR2 is YFSETQ in the germline V gene. The CDR3 sequence is 15 residues long. Trimming took off 0 bases at V and 2 bases at J, with 9 bases between the two ends. CDR3 nucleotides: TGCGCCAGCAGCTTGGCACAGGGTCCCTACAATGAGCAGTTCTTC. The encoded protein is CASSLAQGPYNEQFF.